This TCR beta chain was found in a study of blood T cell repertoires in COVID-19. The overall study: The United States, Italy and Spain provided the acute and convalescent COVID-19 samples. PBMCs, B-cell-depleted T cells, or T cells were the source of the cDNA or gDNA that made up the material.

Germline V CDR1 and CDR2: LNHDA, SQIVND (reference sequence). The V and J ends lost 6 bases and 2 bases, in that order; junction bases with no gene match: 15. The CDR3 covers 17 residues. This clone was counted a single time. Per the original methods: Cell counts per sample came from amplifying reference gene primers. Sequencing used immunoSEQ multiplex PCR; TCRdb keeps in-frame clones, though not all of them. For V, J and clone size, that table is used; D and trimming come from the DNA. The sample carries roughly 29,000 clones, 89% recorded once. The V and J genes are TRBV19 and TRBJ1-2, with 7 bases aligning to TRBD1. The receptor was derived from a human donor in a cohort sampled during active COVID-19. Specimen: peripheral blood. For the CDR3, the DNA is TGTGCCAGTAGCCTGGTTCCCGACAGGGTGGAGAACTATGGCTACACCTTC. Translating gives CASSLVPDRVENYGYTF.